The rows below give T cell receptor beta chains drawn from one sample of a study of cytomegalovirus exposure and HLA in healthy donors. Generated by immunoSEQ multiplex PCR, the TCRdb table keeps only in-frame clones and is missing some. The sample yields 200,000 to 250,000 clones, more than 75% seen once. The sequencing input was PBMCs. These receptors were collected from a human donor in good health. The CDR3 runs from the conserved cysteine through the conserved F or W.

cdr3_length v_call cdr3_aa
11 TRBV4-1 CASSPGGEQFF
13 TRBV2 CASSESATYEQYF
15 TRBV28 CASTQGGTSYNEQFF
16 TRBV21-1 CASSNPGEIGNQPQHF
17 TRBV19 CASSTPPSAGRRDTQYF
15 TRBV7-9 CASSLPRATNEKLFF
18 TRBV12-5 CASGFLGGLAEYTGELFF
12 TRBV30 CAWSQGVGEAFF
11 TRBV29-1 CSGLESNEQYF
15 TRBV15 CATSRGGQMNTEAFF
13 TRBV18 CASSPGEGVNAFF
16 TRBV19 CASSIRRLGATGELFF
15 TRBV7-9 CASSHAPNRLDGYTF
16 TRBV7-2 CASSPETSGRAHEQYF
15 TRBV5-4 CASSGGGQLLNEQFF
12 TRBV18 CASSPGGQPQHF
13 TRBV5-4 CASSTQGNQPQHF
16 TRBV9 CASSALGRGSYNEQFF
15 TRBV15 CATSRDLRRSYEQYF
14 TRBV7-9 CASSPSSSSYEQYF
16 TRBV6-6 CASSYSAGGPAGELFF
14 TRBV29-1 CSVTGTSDTDTQYF
17 TRBV9 CASSVGLAGALSYEQYF
14 TRBV13 CASTLKAGATEAFF
15 TRBV5-3 CARRRGTGSSQPQHF
14 TRBV9 CASSVEGDHRELFF
16 TRBV7-9 CASSSAKGQGVYEQYF
12 TRBV25-1 CASGQDSYEQYF